What follows are 20 T cell receptor beta chains derived from one specimen sequenced in a study of identical twins. Using its own MiXCR run on the 5' RACE reads, TCRdb lists one record per CDR3 protein. The sample holds hundreds of thousands of distinct CDR3 sequences, 6% to 9% seen once. This sample was also put to use in a study of yellow fever vaccine responses in identical twins.

Sequencing was carried out using memory (CD45RO+) T cells sorted from blood. Every receptor here comes from a woman between 18 and 30 years old in good health.

In this sample, this clonotype turned up a few times. The genes are TRBV5-4 and TRBJ2-3; 11 nucleotides match TRBD1. This CDR3 has 17 amino acids. The V gene's germline CDR1 is SGHNT and CDR2 YYREEE (reference sequence). The ends lost 3 bases at V and 4 bases at J; junction bases unmatched: 10. The DNA of the CDR3 is TGTGCCAGCAGCTCATCCCCCGGGACAGGGGGGGCAGATACGCAGTATTTT. Its translation: CASSSSPGTGGADTQYF.

This clonotype was recorded many times. CDR3: CASSLWRGPAGGEQFF. In DNA, the CDR3 is TGTGCCAGCAGCCTTTGGCGGGGACCGGCCGGCGGTGAGCAGTTCTTC. The rearrangement joins TRBV3-1 to TRBJ2-1, with D possibly TRBD2 on 6 matching bases. The V and J ends lost 4 bases and 9 bases respectively, with 22 bases between them. This CDR3 spans 16 amino acids. Germline CDR1 is LGHDT and CDR2 is YNNKEL (reference sequence).

The genes are TRBV18 and TRBJ2-5; D not resolved. Germline loops: CDR1 KGHSH, CDR2 LQKENI. This CDR3 comprises 14 residues. The ends were cut back, 1 base at V and 5 bases at J, with 11 bases in the middle. The CDR3 loop reads CASSPRKGQETQYF. In DNA form, the CDR3 reads TGTGCCAGCTCACCACGTAAAGGGCAGGAGACCCAGTACTTC.

This clonotype occurred many times. The chain carries TRBV5-6 and TRBJ2-7, with D perhaps TRBD1 or TRBD2 (5 bases each). CDR3 size: 13 residues. The V gene's germline CDR1 is SGHDT and CDR2 YYEEEE. With 6 bases removed from V and 5 bases from J, the gap between germline ends came to 15 bases. The CDR3 coding sequence is TGTGCCAGCACCGCAGGGAGTTGGGACGAGCAGTACTTC. This encodes CASTAGSWDEQYF.

This clonotype was observed at least ten times. The chain employs TRBV5-1 and TRBJ2-3, with TRBD2 matching 8 bases. The CDR3 is 15 residues long. J was trimmed by 2 bases and V by 4 bases; bases with no gene match: 6. The germline gives CDR1 SGHRS, CDR2 YFSETQ. CDR3 nucleotides: TGCGCCAGCAGCCAGAGCGGGGGATCCACAGATACGCAGTATTTT. Amino acid sequence: CASSQSGGSTDTQYF. Together with reference TRBV5-1 and TRBJ2-3, the CDR3 gives the full variable domain: KAGVTQTPRYLIKTRGQQVTLSCSPISGHRSVSWYQQTPGQGLQFLFEYFSETQRNKGNFPGRFSGRQFSNSRSEMNVSTLELGDSALYLCASSQSGGSTDTQYFGPGTRLTVL.

This clonotype was recorded many times. The CDR3 protein is CASSWTSGGKETQYF. Here the CDR3 DNA reads TGTGCCAGCAGCTGGACTAGCGGGGGGAAAGAGACCCAGTACTTC. The V and J genes are TRBV27 and TRBJ2-5; 14 bases agree with TRBD2. Germline V gene lookup returns CDR1 MNHEY and CDR2 SMNVEV (reference sequence). This CDR3 spans 15 amino acids. V trimming: 6 bases; J trimming: 3 bases; junction bases outside the gene matches: 3.

This clonotype occurred a few times. The CDR3 sequence is CSARDTGLAGVGNEQFF. The DNA for the CDR3 is TGCAGTGCTAGAGATACTGGCCTAGCGGGAGTAGGTAATGAGCAGTTCTTC. V usage is TRBV20-1 and J usage is TRBJ2-1; the match to TRBD2 covers 10 bases. CDR1 is DFQATT and CDR2 is SNEGSKA in the germline V gene (reference sequence). Trimming removed 0 bases from V and 7 bases from J; junction bases left unmatched: 12. The CDR3 is 17 residues long.

This clonotype showed up just a few times. The chain uses TRBV7-9 and TRBJ2-3, with TRBD1 identical over 9 bases. The germline V gene has CDR1 SEHNR and CDR2 FQNEAQ (reference sequence). The CDR3 consists of 14 residues. Unmatched junction bases numbered 3, after V lost 5 bases and J lost 3 bases. Here the CDR3 reads CASSQDRGTDTQYF. CDR3 coding DNA: TGTGCCAGCAGCCAGGACAGGGGAACAGATACGCAGTATTTT.

This clonotype was observed at least ten times. The V and J genes are TRBV4-1 and TRBJ2-7, with 9 nucleotides matching TRBD1. The trim removed 4 bases at V and 4 bases at J, leaving 8 bases unmatched. In germline, CDR1 is MGHRA, CDR2 YSYEKL. This CDR3 spans 15 amino acids. The CDR3 region has the DNA TGCGCCAGCAGCCTTCGGGACAGGGTGGATTACGAGCAGTACTTC. Translated: CASSLRDRVDYEQYF.

This clonotype was seen repeatedly, ten times or more. The chain employs TRBV11-1 and TRBJ2-1; 9 bases are a match to TRBD1. Germline CDR1 reads SGHAT; CDR2 reads FQDESV (reference sequence). The CDR3 extends over 13 amino acids. The V gene end was trimmed by 1 base and the J gene end by 10 bases; junction bases not matched to a gene: 2. This chain's CDR3 is CASSLDRGREQFF. DNA for the CDR3: TGTGCCAGCAGCTTAGACAGGGGGCGCGAGCAGTTCTTC.

This rearrangement joins TRBV18 to TRBJ2-4; TRBD1 agrees at 10 bases. J was trimmed by 8 bases and V by 6 bases; bases with no gene match: 19. From germline, CDR1 is KGHSH and CDR2 LQKENI. The CDR3 sequence is 18 residues long. The CDR3 region has the DNA TGTGCCAGCTCCGCACGTCGGGGACAGGGGTTTTCCAGGGACATTCAGTACTTC. The encoded protein is CASSARRGQGFSRDIQYF. The variable domain in full, with the rest retrieved from reference TRBV18 and TRBJ2-4, is NAGVMQNPRHLVRRRGQEARLRCSPMKGHSHVYWYRQLPEEGLKFMVYLQKENIIDESGMPKERFSAEFPKEGPSILRIQQVVRGDSAAYFCASSARRGQGFSRDIQYFGAGTRLSVL.

This clonotype has ten or more counts. The CDR3, as DNA: TGTGCCAGCAGCTTAAAGGGTTCCATCCAGGGTCAGCCCCAGCATTTT. The encoded protein is CASSLKGSIQGQPQHF. This chain links TRBV7-2 with TRBJ1-5; D is perhaps TRBD1 (5 bases). The CDR3 totals 16 residues. Germline values: CDR1 SGHTA, CDR2 FQGNSA. With 2 bases removed from V and 6 bases from J, the gap between germline ends came to 17 bases. Full variable domain (outside the CDR3, taken from reference TRBV7-2 and TRBJ1-5): GAGVSQSPSNKVTEKGKDVELRCDPISGHTALYWYRQSLGQGLEFLIYFQGNSAPDKSGLPSDRFSAERTGGSVSTLTIQRTQQEDSAVYLCASSLKGSIQGQPQHFGDGTRLSIL.

The V gene is TRBV10-3, the J gene TRBJ1-2; D may be TRBD1 (6 bases). This CDR3 comprises 12 residues. CDR1 and CDR2 from the germline V gene are ENHRY and SYGVKD. Deletions cut 8 bases from V and 5 bases from J, with 12 bases between. This chain's CDR3 is CAIGGGGYGYTF. For the CDR3, the DNA is TGTGCCATCGGGGGCGGCGGGTATGGCTACACCTTC.

This clonotype was counted many times. The V gene is TRBV12-3 or TRBV12-4, the J gene TRBJ1-2; TRBD1 might be the D (6 bases). Deletions cut 3 bases from V and 3 bases from J, with 11 bases between. The CDR3 loop spans 14 amino acids. The CDR3 nucleotides read TGTGCCAGCAGTTTCGGAAGGGGGGACTATGGCTACACCTTC. As protein: CASSFGRGDYGYTF.

This clonotype was counted ten times or more. The CDR3 DNA is TGTGCCAGCAACCCGGACACCTACAACACCGGGGAGCTGTTTTTT. It translates to CASNPDTYNTGELFF. The V and J genes are TRBV12-3 or TRBV12-4 and TRBJ2-2, with D possibly matching TRBD1 (5 bases). The length of the CDR3 is 15 residues. With 7 bases removed from V and 2 bases from J, the gap between germline ends came to 14 bases.

This clonotype has at least ten counts. The chain links TRBV6-5 to TRBJ2-5; 7 bases align to TRBD1. The V gene end was trimmed by 4 bases and the J gene end by 1 base; junction bases not matched to a gene: 3. CDR3 length equals 14 residues. Germline lookup yields CDR1 MNHEY and CDR2 SVGAGI. CDR3 nucleotide sequence: TGTGCCAGCAGTTCCCGGGACAGCCAAGAGACCCAGTACTTC. This translates into CASSSRDSQETQYF.

There are a few counts of this clonotype. The chain employs TRBV14 and TRBJ2-7, with D perhaps TRBD1 (7 bases). Trimming stripped 0 bases from V and 12 bases from J, with 12 bases between. Germline V lookup: CDR1 SGHDN, CDR2 FVKESK. The CDR3 sequence is 12 residues long. The CDR3 protein is CASSQDWRGPYF. CDR3 bases: TGTGCCAGCAGCCAAGATTGGAGGGGGCCGTACTTC.

This clonotype showed up just a few times. The chain is built from TRBV20-1 and TRBJ1-5; D ambiguous. Between the trimmed V and J ends, which lost 6 bases and 7 bases, there was a span of 13 bases. CDR3 length equals 12 residues. The germline CDR1 and CDR2 sequences are DFQATT and SNEGSKA (reference sequence). The CDR3 bases are TGCAGTGCCGCCGTCAGCGAACAGCCCCAGCATTTT. Translation gives CSAAVSEQPQHF.

The chain carries TRBV28 and TRBJ1-5, with D tentatively TRBD1 (6 bases). Trimming left V 4 bases short and J 4 bases short, with 17 bases between. CDR3 length equals 16 residues. CDR1 MDHEN and CDR2 SYDVKM come from the germline V gene. The CDR3 DNA reads as TGTGCCAGCAGTTCAGGGGACACGTTGGTTAATCAGCCCCAGCATTTT. The encoded protein is CASSSGDTLVNQPQHF.

The chain uses TRBV15 and TRBJ1-5; 9 bases line up with TRBD1. Looked up from germline, CDR1 is LNHNV and CDR2 is YYDKDF (reference sequence). V shed 2 bases and J 6 bases; nucleotides not matched to a gene: 2. The CDR3 is 14 residues long. The CDR3 region is CATSRPGQGQPQHF. The CDR3 nucleotides are TGTGCCACCAGCAGACCGGGACAGGGTCAGCCCCAGCATTTT.